This T cell receptor beta chain was captured by sequencing in a study of T cells after yellow fever vaccination. On the study more broadly: For low cell numbers, libraries were made with SMART-Seq v4 Ultra Low Input. General observations from the study: Subsequent booster samples again held most clones from primary vaccination (approximately 95% CD4, 85% to 90% CD8).

As TCR cDNA was made by 5'RACE template switching, a universal primer site and UMIs were added. TCRdb reprocessed the 5' RACE reads via MiXCR and lists one record per CDR3 protein. This sample has about 330,000 distinct CDR3 sequences, with 8.1% found just once. This clonotype was counted ten times or more. Antigen unknown. Germline V gene sequence: CDR1 MDHEN, CDR2 SYDVKM. Trimming cost V 3 bases and J 10 bases, with 4 bases left between them. This CDR3 is 10 amino acids long. The receptor's source is a young man who received the YFV17D yellow fever vaccine. The material sequenced was PBMCs, taken more than 40 days after the first yellow fever vaccination. The V call is TRBV28, the J call TRBJ2-1; D remains ambiguous. The CDR3 DNA reads as TGTGCCAGCAGTTTTGTGGAGCAGTTCTTC. Protein product: CASSFVEQFF.